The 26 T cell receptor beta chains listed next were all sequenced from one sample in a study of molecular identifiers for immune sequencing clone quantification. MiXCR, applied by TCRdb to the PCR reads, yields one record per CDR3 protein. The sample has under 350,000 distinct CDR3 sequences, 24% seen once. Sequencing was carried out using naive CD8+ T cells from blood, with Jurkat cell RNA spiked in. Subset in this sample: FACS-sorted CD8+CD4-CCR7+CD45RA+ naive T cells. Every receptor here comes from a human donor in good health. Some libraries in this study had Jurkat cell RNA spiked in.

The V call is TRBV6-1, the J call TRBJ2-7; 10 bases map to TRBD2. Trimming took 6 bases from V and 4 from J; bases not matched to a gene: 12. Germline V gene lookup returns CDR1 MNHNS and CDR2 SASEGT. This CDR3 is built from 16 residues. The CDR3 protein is CASRPTATSGEYEQYF. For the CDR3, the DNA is TGTGCCAGCAGACCAACAGCTACTAGCGGGGAGTACGAGCAGTACTTC.

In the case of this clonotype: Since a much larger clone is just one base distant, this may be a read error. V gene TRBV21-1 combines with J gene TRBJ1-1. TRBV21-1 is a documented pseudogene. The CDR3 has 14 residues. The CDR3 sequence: CARSKGQLNTEAFF. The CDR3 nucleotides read TGTGCCAGAAGCAAAGGACAACTCAACACTGAAGCTTTCTTT.

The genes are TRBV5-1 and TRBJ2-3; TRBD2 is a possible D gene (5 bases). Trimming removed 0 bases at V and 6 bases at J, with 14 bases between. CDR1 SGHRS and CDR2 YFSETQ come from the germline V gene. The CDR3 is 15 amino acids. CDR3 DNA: TGCGCCAGCAGCTTGGCTGGACTTCAATGGGATACGCAGTATTTT. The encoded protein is CASSLAGLQWDTQYF.

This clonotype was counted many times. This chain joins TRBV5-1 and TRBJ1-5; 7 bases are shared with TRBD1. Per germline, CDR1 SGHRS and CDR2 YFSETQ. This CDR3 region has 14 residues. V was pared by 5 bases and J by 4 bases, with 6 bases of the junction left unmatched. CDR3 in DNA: TGCGCCAGCAGTCCCGGGACAGATAATCAGCCCCAGCATTTT. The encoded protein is CASSPGTDNQPQHF.

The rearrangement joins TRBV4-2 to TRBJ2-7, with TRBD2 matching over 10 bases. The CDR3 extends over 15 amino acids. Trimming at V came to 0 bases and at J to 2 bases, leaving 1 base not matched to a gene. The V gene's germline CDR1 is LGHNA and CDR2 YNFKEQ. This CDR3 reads CASSQEGLAPYEQYF. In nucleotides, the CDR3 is TGTGCCAGCAGCCAAGAGGGACTAGCGCCCTACGAGCAGTACTTC.

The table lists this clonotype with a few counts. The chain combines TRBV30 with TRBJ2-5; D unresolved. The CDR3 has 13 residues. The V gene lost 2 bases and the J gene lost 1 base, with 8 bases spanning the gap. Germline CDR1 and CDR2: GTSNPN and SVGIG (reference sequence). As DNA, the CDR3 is TGTGCCTGGAGTTTAGGGTCCCAAGAGACCCAGTACTTC. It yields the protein CAWSLGSQETQYF. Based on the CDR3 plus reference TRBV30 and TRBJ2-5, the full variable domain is SQTIHQWPATLVQPVGSPLSLECTVEGTSNPNLYWYRQAAGRGLQLLFYSVGIGQISSEVPQNLSASRPQDRQFILSSKKLLLSDSGFYLCAWSLGSQETQYFGPGTRLLVL.

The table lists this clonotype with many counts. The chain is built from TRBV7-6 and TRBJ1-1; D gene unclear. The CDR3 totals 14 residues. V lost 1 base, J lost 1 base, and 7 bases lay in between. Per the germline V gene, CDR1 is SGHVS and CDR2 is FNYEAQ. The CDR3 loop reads CASSLDGSNTEAFF. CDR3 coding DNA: TGTGCCAGCAGCTTAGACGGATCGAACACTGAAGCTTTCTTT.

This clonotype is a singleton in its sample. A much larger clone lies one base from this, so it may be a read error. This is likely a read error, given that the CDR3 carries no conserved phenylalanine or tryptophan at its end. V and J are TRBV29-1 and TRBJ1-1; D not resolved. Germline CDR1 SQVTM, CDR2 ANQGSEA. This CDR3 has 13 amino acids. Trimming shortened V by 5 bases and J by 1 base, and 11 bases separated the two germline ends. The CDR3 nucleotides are TGCAGCGTTATCTTCGCAGCGAACACTGAAGCTTTCATT. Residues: CSVIFAANTEAFI.

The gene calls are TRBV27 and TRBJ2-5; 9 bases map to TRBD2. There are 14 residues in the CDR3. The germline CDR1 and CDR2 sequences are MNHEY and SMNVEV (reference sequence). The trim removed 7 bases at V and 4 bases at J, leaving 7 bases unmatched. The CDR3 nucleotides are TGTGCCAGCAAGGCTAGCGGGGCGGGAGAGACCCAGTACTTC. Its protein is CASKASGAGETQYF.

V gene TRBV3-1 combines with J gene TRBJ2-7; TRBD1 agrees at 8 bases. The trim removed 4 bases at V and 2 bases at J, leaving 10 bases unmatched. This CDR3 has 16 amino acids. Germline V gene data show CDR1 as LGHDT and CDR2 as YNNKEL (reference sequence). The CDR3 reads CASSPTRTGNPYEQYF. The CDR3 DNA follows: TGTGCCAGCAGCCCGACGCGGACAGGGAACCCCTACGAGCAGTACTTC.

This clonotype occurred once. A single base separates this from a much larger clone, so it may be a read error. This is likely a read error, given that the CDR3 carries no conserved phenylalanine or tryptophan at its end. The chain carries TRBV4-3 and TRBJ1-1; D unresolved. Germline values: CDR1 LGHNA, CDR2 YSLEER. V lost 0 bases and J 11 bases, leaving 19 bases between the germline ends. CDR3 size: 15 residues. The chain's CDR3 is CASSQDSARSEGAFS. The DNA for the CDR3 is TGCGCCAGCAGCCAAGATTCTGCGCGGAGCGAAGGGGCTTTCTCT.

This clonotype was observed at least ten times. CDR3 DNA sequence: TGTGCCAGCAGTTCCGTGACTGCTAGCGGGGTATCCTACGAGCAGTACTTC. The encoded protein is CASSSVTASGVSYEQYF. The rearrangement uses TRBV28 and TRBJ2-7, with 9 bases matching TRBD2. This CDR3 contains 17 residues. The J segment lost 1 base and the V segment lost 4 bases, leaving 11 bases of the junction unmatched. Germline loops: CDR1 MDHEN, CDR2 SYDVKM.

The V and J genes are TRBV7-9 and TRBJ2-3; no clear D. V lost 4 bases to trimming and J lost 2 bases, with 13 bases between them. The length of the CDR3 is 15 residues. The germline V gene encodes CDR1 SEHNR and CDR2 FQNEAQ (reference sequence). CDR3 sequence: CASSSQDHNTDTQYF. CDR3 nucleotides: TGTGCCAGCAGCTCCCAGGACCACAACACAGATACGCAGTATTTT.

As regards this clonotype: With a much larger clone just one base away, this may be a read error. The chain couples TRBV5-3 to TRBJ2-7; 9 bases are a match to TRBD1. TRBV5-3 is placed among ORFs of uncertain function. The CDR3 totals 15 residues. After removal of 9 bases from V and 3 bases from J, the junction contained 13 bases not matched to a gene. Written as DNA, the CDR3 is TGTGCCAACAGCTTCGGGACAGGGTCGAACTACGAGCAGTACTTC. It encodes CANSFGTGSNYEQYF.

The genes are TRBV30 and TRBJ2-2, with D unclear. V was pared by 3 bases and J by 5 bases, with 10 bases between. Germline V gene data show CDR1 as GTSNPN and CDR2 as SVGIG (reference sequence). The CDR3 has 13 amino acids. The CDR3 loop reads CAWSDDGTGELFF. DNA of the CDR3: TGTGCCTGGAGCGACGACGGTACCGGGGAGCTGTTTTTT.

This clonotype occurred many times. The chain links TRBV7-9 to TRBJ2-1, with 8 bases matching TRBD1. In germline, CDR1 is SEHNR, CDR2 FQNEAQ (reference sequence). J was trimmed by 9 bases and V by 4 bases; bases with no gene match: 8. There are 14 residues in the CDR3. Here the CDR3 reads CASSSSTGVAEQFF. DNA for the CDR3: TGTGCCAGCAGCTCATCGACAGGGGTCGCTGAGCAGTTCTTC.

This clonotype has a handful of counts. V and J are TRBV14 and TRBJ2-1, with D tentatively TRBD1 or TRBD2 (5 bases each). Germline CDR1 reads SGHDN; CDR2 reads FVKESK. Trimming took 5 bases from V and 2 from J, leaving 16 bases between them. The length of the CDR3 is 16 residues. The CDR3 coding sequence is TGTGCCAGCAGCAAAATCGGAAAGGGACCCTACAATGAGCAGTTCTTC. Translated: CASSKIGKGPYNEQFF. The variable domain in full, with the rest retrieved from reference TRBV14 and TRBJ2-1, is EAGVTQFPSHSVIEKGQTVTLRCDPISGHDNLYWYRRVMGKEIKFLLHFVKESKQDESGMPNNRFLAERTGGTYSTLKVQPAELEDSGVYFCASSKIGKGPYNEQFFGPGTRLTVL.

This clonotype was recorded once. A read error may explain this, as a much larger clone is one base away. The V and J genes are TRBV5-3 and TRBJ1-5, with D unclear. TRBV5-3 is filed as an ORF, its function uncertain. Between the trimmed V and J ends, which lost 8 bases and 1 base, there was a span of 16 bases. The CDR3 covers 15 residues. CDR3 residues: CASSPDGMSNQPQHF. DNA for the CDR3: TGTGCCAGCAGCCCCGACGGGATGAGCAATCAGCCCCAGCATTTT.

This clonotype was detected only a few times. The CDR3: CASSWGQGEVYEQYF. The CDR3 nucleotides read TGTGCCAGCAGCTGGGGACAGGGGGAAGTCTACGAGCAGTACTTC. The rearrangement uses TRBV7-6 and TRBJ2-7, with TRBD1 matching over 11 bases. Losses at the gene ends were 4 bases for V and 3 bases for J; bases not matched to a gene: 5. The CDR3 length is 15 residues. CDR1 and CDR2 (germline): SGHVS, FNYEAQ.

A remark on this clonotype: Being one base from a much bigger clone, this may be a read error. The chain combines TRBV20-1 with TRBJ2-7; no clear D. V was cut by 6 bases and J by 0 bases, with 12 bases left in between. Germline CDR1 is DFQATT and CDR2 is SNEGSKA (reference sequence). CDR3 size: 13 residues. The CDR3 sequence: CSARRPGSYEQYF. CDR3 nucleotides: TGCAGTGCGAGAAGGCCAGGCTCCTACGAGCAGTACTTC.

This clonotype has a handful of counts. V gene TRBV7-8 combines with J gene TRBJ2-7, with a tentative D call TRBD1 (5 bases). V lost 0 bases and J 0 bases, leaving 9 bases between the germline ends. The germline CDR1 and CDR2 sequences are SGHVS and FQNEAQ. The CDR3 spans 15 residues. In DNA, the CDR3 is TGTGCCAGCAGCTTAGCCCCCGACAGCTCCTACGAGCAGTACTTC. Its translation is CASSLAPDSSYEQYF. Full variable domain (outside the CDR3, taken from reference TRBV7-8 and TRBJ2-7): GAGVSQSPRYKVAKRGQDVALRCDPISGHVSLFWYQQALGQGPEFLTYFQNEAQLDKSGLPSDRFFAERPEGSVSTLKIQRTQQEDSAVYLCASSLAPDSSYEQYFGPGTRLTVT.

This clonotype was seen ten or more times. As DNA, the CDR3 is TGTGCCAGCAGCTTGCGGGCGGGTTTCTTTGGCGAGCAGTACTTC. It translates to CASSLRAGFFGEQYF. This chain joins TRBV5-4 and TRBJ2-7; the D gene is possibly TRBD2 (5 bases). V was pared by 1 base and J by 6 bases, with 17 bases between. CDR1 and CDR2 (germline): SGHNT, YYREEE (reference sequence). The CDR3 consists of 15 residues.

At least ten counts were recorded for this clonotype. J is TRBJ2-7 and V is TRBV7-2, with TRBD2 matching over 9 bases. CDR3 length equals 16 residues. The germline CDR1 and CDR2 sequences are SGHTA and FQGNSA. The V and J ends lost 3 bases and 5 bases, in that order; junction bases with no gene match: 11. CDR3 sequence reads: CASSLVTSGFTDEQYF. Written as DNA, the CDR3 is TGTGCCAGCAGCTTGGTGACTAGCGGCTTTACTGACGAGCAGTACTTC.

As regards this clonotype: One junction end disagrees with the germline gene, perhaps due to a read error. DNA of the CDR3: TGTGCCAGCGGCCCAATTTTGGCCGGCTACGCGCAGTACTTC. It codes for CASGPILAGYAQYF. The genes are TRBV5-5 and TRBJ2-7; D ambiguous. CDR1 and CDR2 from the germline V gene are SGHKS and YYEKEE (reference sequence). The CDR3 extends over 14 amino acids.

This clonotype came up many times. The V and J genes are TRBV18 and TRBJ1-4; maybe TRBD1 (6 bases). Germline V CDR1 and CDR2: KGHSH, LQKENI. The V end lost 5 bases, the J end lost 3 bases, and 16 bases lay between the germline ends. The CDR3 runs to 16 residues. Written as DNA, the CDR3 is TGTGCCAGCTCATCCCACAGGGCAGCGGCTAATGAAAAACTGTTTTTT. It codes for CASSSHRAAANEKLFF.

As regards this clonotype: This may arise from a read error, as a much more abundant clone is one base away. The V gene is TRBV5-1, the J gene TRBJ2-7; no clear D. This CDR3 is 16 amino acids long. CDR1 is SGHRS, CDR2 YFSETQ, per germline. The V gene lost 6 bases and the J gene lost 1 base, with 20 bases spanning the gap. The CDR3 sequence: CASNEHQAGLSYEQYF. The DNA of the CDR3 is TGCGCCAGCAATGAACACCAGGCAGGCTTATCCTACGAGCAGTACTTC.